This TCR beta chain was recorded in a study of blood T cells in healthy people across ages. A note on this clonotype: What it binds is not known.

Regarding the study as a whole: Strong correlation existed between TCR beta diversity and naive T cell percentage. Estimates of total diversity, which came from one million sequenced T cells, were considered to be underestimates.

The use of a sample-barcoded 5' primer and a J-beta primer mix characterized a second PCR of about 6 to 12 cycles. Each CDR3 protein gets one entry after TCRdb re-called the 5' RACE reads with MiXCR. Among around 1,800,000 distinct CDR3 sequences, roughly two fifths were seen once, and the ten largest hold roughly 24%. Per sample, no less than 6 micrograms of total RNA were extracted. CDR3 length: 16 residues. CDR1 and CDR2 from the germline V gene are LNHDA and SQIVND (reference sequence). V was clipped by 10 bases and J by 0 bases; unmatched bases: 12. Input material: blood. The receptor comes from a human donor in good health. The gene calls are TRBV19 and TRBJ2-1; 7 bases agree with TRBD2. The CDR3 here is CATLRASGSSYNEQFF. CDR3 bases: TGTGCCACCCTGAGGGCTAGCGGAAGCTCCTACAATGAGCAGTTCTTC. Variable domain in full (rest from reference TRBV19 and TRBJ2-1): DGGITQSPKYLFRKEGQNVTLSCEQNLNHDAMYWYRQDPGQGLRLIYYSQIVNDFQKGDIAEGYSVSREKKESFPLTVTSAQKNPTAFYLCATLRASGSSYNEQFFGPGTRLTVL.